Listed below are T cell receptor beta chains from one sample, sequenced in a study of immune evolution from preneoplasia to lung adenocarcinoma. Sequencing was performed with immunoSEQ multiplex PCR; in TCRdb, only in-frame clones are kept and a portion is missing. The sample lists fewer than 7,500 clones; approximately 79% were seen once. Sequencing was done on a sample of FFPE adjacent normal lung tissue. The source is a person between 65 and 79 years old with lung adenocarcinoma. Both conserved end residues are part of each CDR3. A D gene is named only where the DNA matches it firmly. Rows give clone size only sometimes, using once, few, many, or a class for an expanded clone.

17	-	TRBD1	TRBV13	TRBJ1-2	TGTGCCAGCAGCTTTTTCCCCCGGGACAGGGCTAACTATGGCTACACCTTC	CASSFFPRDRANYGYTF
16	once	TRBD2	TRBV9	TRBJ2-7	TGTGCCAGCAGCGTAGACGGCGGGGGGGTCCTTTACGAGCAGTACTTC	CASSVDGGGVLYEQYF
15	-	-	TRBV28	TRBJ2-7	TGTGCCAGCAGTTCCCCTATTTTGGGCTCCTACGAGCAGTACTTC	CASSSPILGSYEQYF
12	-	-	TRBV30	TRBJ2-7	TGTGCCTGGAATCTGGGGCAGAACGAGCAGTACTTC	CAWNLGQNEQYF
13	-	-	TRBV2	TRBJ2-5	TGTGCCAGCAGTGGTACAGGGCAAGAGACCCAGTACTTC	CASSGTGQETQYF
15	-	-	TRBV30	TRBJ2-5	TGTGCCTGGAGTGTGTTTATCGGAATCCAAGAGACCCAGTACTTC	CAWSVFIGIQETQYF
12	-	-	TRBV7-9	TRBJ2-5	TGTGCCAGCAGCTTTGGGGAAGAGACCCAGTACTTC	CASSFGEETQYF
14	-	-	TRBV30	TRBJ1-6	TGTGCCTGGAGTGTAACTGGGGGAGGTGCACCCCTCCACTTT	CAWSVTGGGAPLHF
14	-	TRBD1	TRBV30	TRBJ2-3	TGTGCCTGGAGTGGGGGACAGGGGGCAGATACGCAGTATTTT	CAWSGGQGADTQYF
13	-	-	TRBV6-5	TRBJ1-1	TGTGCCAGCAGTTACTCGACTGACAGGCGGGCTTTCTTT	CASSYSTDRRAFF
13	-	-	TRBV30	TRBJ1-5	TGTGCCTGTTCCGGGGGTAGCAATCAGCCCCAGCATTTT	CACSGGSNQPQHF
15	few	-	TRBV4-1	TRBJ2-7	TGCGCCAGCAGCCAAGAGAAGGGGAAGGTCTACGAGCAGTACTTC	CASSQEKGKVYEQYF
15	-	-	TRBV10-3	TRBJ1-5	TGTGCCATCAGTGAGGGGGCAGCCTCAAATCAGCCCCAGCATTTT	CAISEGAASNQPQHF
14	once	TRBD1	TRBV5-6	TRBJ1-2	TGTGCCAGCAGCTCGCAGGGGACAGGTATAAAGCATACCTTC	CASSSQGTGIKHTF
15	-	-	TRBV7-2	TRBJ1-1	TGTGCCAGCACGACGAACAGAGGGATGAACACTGAAGCTTTCTTT	CASTTNRGMNTEAFF
14	-	-	TRBV27	TRBJ2-5	TGTGCCAGCAGTCCTGTGACAGTTCCAGAGACCCAGTACTTC	CASSPVTVPETQYF
13	-	-	TRBV29-1	TRBJ2-3	TGCAGCGTTGCAACGGGGCTCACAGATACGCAGTATTTT	CSVATGLTDTQYF
15	few	TRBD2	TRBV9	TRBJ2-3	TGTGCCAGCAGCGAAGCGGGAGTTCCGCCAGATACGCAGTATTTT	CASSEAGVPPDTQYF
15	once	TRBD2	TRBV7-6	TRBJ2-3	TGTGCCAGCAGCCCTCTAGCGGGAGGGCCGGATACGCAGTATTTT	CASSPLAGGPDTQYF
16	-	TRBD2	TRBV11-3	TRBJ2-7	TGTGCCAGCAGCCCGGGACTAGCGGGAGGGCTCTACGAGCAGTACTTC	CASSPGLAGGLYEQYF
12	large	-	TRBV6-1	TRBJ2-5	TGTGCCAGCACCGGAACGGGGGAGACCCAGTACTTC	CASTGTGETQYF
14	once	-	TRBV7-2	TRBJ1-1	TGTGCCAGCAGCTTTTCGGGGCCTCTCACTGAAGCTTTCTTT	CASSFSGPLTEAFF
15	-	TRBD2	TRBV5-1	TRBJ2-3	TGCGCCAGCAGCTCACTAGCGGGAGACGGAGATACGCAGTATTTT	CASSSLAGDGDTQYF
15	-	TRBD1	TRBV5-1	TRBJ1-5	TGCGCCAGCAGCTTACTACCGGGACAGGGTCAGCCCCAGCATTTT	CASSLLPGQGQPQHF
15	-	TRBD2	TRBV6-1	TRBJ2-7	TGTGCCAGCAGTGGGTGGACTAGCGGAACCTACGAGCAGTACTTC	CASSGWTSGTYEQYF
15	-	-	TRBV5-4	TRBJ1-4	TGTGCCAGCAGCCCCGGGGGGAGACAGAATGAAAAACTGTTTTTT	CASSPGGRQNEKLFF
14	-	-	TRBV11-2	TRBJ2-5	TGTGCCAGCAGCCGTCGGGGCTGGCAAGAGACCCAGTACTTC	CASSRRGWQETQYF
14	once	-	TRBV28	TRBJ1-6	TGTGCCAGCAGTCCGGGACATGGGGATTCACCCCTCCACTTT	CASSPGHGDSPLHF
13	large	-	TRBV18	TRBJ2-7	TGTGCCAGCTCACCGGGGGTCGCCTACGAGCAGTACTTC	CASSPGVAYEQYF
15	-	TRBD1	TRBV5-6	TRBJ2-1	TGTGCCAGCAGCTTGGCCCCGGACAGGGACAATGAGCAGTTCTTC	CASSLAPDRDNEQFF
13	-	-	TRBV11-3	TRBJ2-3	TGTGCCAGCAGCCGCCGGGACACAGATACGCAGTATTTT	CASSRRDTDTQYF
14	-	-	TRBV7-9	TRBJ2-7	TGTGCCAGCAGCTTCAGTTCAAAGAGCTACGAGCAGTACTTC	CASSFSSKSYEQYF
16	-	TRBD2	TRBV9	TRBJ2-1	TGTGCCAGCAGCGTAGGAGGCAGCGGGAGTTCCGGTGAGCAGTTCTTC	CASSVGGSGSSGEQFF
16	-	-	TRBV7-2	TRBJ1-4	TGTGCCAGCAGCTTAGATCCGGCTTCAACTAATGAAAAACTGTTTTTT	CASSLDPASTNEKLFF
13	-	-	TRBV28	TRBJ1-1	TGTGCCAGCAGTTTAAAGAGGAACACTGAAGCTTTCTTT	CASSLKRNTEAFF
14	-	-	TRBV2	TRBJ2-2	TGTGCCAGCAGGCCGGGACTCCTCACCGGGGAGCTGTTTTTT	CASRPGLLTGELFF
16	-	-	TRBV7-9	TRBJ2-2	TGTGCCAGCAGCCAAGTACTAGCACCAACAACCGGGGAGCTGTTTTTT	CASSQVLAPTTGELFF
15	-	-	TRBV19	TRBJ2-1	TGTGCCAGTAGTATAGGCAGCAGGAATATAAATGAGCAGTTCTTC	CASSIGSRNINEQFF
13	-	-	TRBV9	TRBJ2-3	TGTGCCAGCAGCGTCAGAATGGCAGATACGCAGTATTTT	CASSVRMADTQYF
16	-	TRBD1	TRBV7-2	TRBJ2-7	TGTGCCAGCAGCACGACAGGGGCGGTGGTTTCCTACGAGCAGTACTTC	CASSTTGAVVSYEQYF
21	-	-	TRBV7-8	TRBJ2-1	TGTGCCAGCAGCCAGGACAGGGTCAAGTTTTCGAGCGGGAGTCGTGGTGTTGAGCAGTTCTTC	CASSQDRVKFSSGSRGVEQFF
16	-	-	TRBV21-1	TRBJ2-7	TGTGCCAGCAGAACAGAAGGGAGGGGAGTGGGGTACGAGCAGTACTTC	CASRTEGRGVGYEQYF
13	-	-	TRBV10-3	TRBJ1-5	TGTGCCATCAGTGAGTCGTATAATCAGCCCCAGCATTTT	CAISESYNQPQHF
17	-	TRBD2	TRBV7-2	TRBJ2-3	TGTGCCAGCAGCCCCCGGACTAGCGGGGCTAGCACAGATACGCAGTATTTT	CASSPRTSGASTDTQYF
14	-	TRBD1	TRBV29-1	TRBJ1-4	TGCAGCGTTGGTAGGACAGGGACGGATGAAAAACTGTTTTTT	CSVGRTGTDEKLFF
16	-	TRBD1	TRBV11-3	TRBJ2-3	TGTGCCAGCAGCCCAGGGGGCAGGCAAAACACAGATACGCAGTATTTT	CASSPGGRQNTDTQYF
13	few	-	TRBV5-1	TRBJ2-7	TGCGCCAGCAGCTTGGAAGGGGGCTACGAGCAGTACTTC	CASSLEGGYEQYF
12	-	TRBD2	TRBV28	TRBJ2-7	TGTGCCAGCAGTTTACAGCGCGGGAGGCAGTACTTC	CASSLQRGRQYF
16	-	TRBD1	TRBV5-1	TRBJ2-1	TGCGCCAGCAGCGTAGGGACAGGGGGCTTGGGTAATGAGCAGTTCTTC	CASSVGTGGLGNEQFF
11	-	-	TRBV29-1	TRBJ2-5	TGCAGCGTTGGAGGGGCCGAGACCCAGTACTTC	CSVGGAETQYF
19	once	-	TRBV4-1	TRBJ2-3	TGCGCCAGCAGCCAAAAACCGGGTAGCGGAGGGGCGGGCACAGATACGCAGTATTTT	CASSQKPGSGGAGTDTQYF
16	-	TRBD1	TRBV6-6	TRBJ2-7	TGTGCCAGCAGTTCCGCCTCGGGACAGGGGATCTACGAGCAGTACTTC	CASSSASGQGIYEQYF
14	-	-	TRBV7-2	TRBJ2-1	TGTGCCAGCAGCTTAGAGGGGGGGCCCTATGAGCAGTTCTTC	CASSLEGGPYEQFF